These T cell receptor beta chains were read from a single sample in a study of cytomegalovirus exposure and HLA in healthy donors. Clones were read by immunoSEQ multiplex PCR, and TCRdb kept only the in-frame ones, dropping some. Of 65,000 to 100,000 clones in the sample, more than 70% were seen once. Sequenced input: PBMCs. The receptors derive from a man aged 40-49 years in good health and CMV-seronegative. The CDR3 runs from the conserved cysteine through the conserved F or W. Not every row has a clone size; where given, it reads once, few, many or a size class.

CDR3 length	clone size	V gene	J gene	CDR3 protein
15	-	TRBV10-3	TRBJ2-2	CAISGDRGSAGELFF
14	-	TRBV5-1	TRBJ2-3	CASSLEGGTDTQYF
15	-	TRBV13	TRBJ1-5	CASSPGPYSNQPQHF
15	-	TRBV18	TRBJ1-5	CASSPASTGNQPQHF
17	-	TRBV5-4	TRBJ2-4	CASSLVGTGMAKNIQYF
16	-	TRBV4-1	TRBJ1-2	CASSQIYSRINYGYTF
14	-	TRBV9	TRBJ2-3	CASSARGGQDTQYF
12	-	TRBV19	TRBJ1-2	CARKVGAYGYTF
15	-	TRBV5-1	TRBJ1-5	CASSFRPGVNQPQHF
10	-	TRBV5-1	TRBJ2-3	CASSRGTQYF
16	-	TRBV5-1	TRBJ2-3	CASSGHSGRVTDTQYF
15	-	TRBV5-6	TRBJ2-5	CASSSVEMGLETQYF
10	-	TRBV20-1	TRBJ1-1	CSASTGRAFF
14	once	TRBV25-1	TRBJ1-2	CASRRREASDGYTF
16	-	TRBV2	TRBJ2-1	CASSPPLAGGRRGQFF
14	once	TRBV6-6	TRBJ1-2	CASTERVTRYGYTF
10	-	TRBV20-1	TRBJ2-1	CSARVNMQFF
13	-	TRBV7-9	TRBJ1-2	CASSDRTVYGYTF
15	-	TRBV6-5	TRBJ2-7	CASRSTGADNYEQYF
14	-	TRBV27	TRBJ2-7	CASSLRDRVDEQYF
15	-	TRBV25-1	TRBJ1-1	CASSESAGGGTEAFF
12	-	TRBV29-1	TRBJ2-1	CSVLQNYNEQFF
16	-	TRBV5-1	TRBJ2-5	CARVRPLRRAQETQYF
17	-	TRBV4-1	TRBJ2-1	CASSQDQRGHSYNEQFF
15	-	TRBV10-3	TRBJ2-7	CAISDGTSGGYEQYF
14	-	TRBV7-9	TRBJ1-5	CASSRAGGNQPQHF
14	-	TRBV5-1	TRBJ2-1	CASRLWEGYNEQFF
15	-	TRBV5-4	-	CASSQGTGKTYEQYF
15	once	TRBV5-4	TRBJ2-2	CASSPGTRGTGELFF
12	-	TRBV10-3	TRBJ1-1	CATLGGEAEAFF
15	medium-sized	TRBV11-3	TRBJ2-2	CASSSTGRGTGELFF
13	-	TRBV28	TRBJ1-1	CASKDRGRTEAFF
16	-	TRBV9	TRBJ2-1	CASSQPGLAGVYEQFF
14	-	TRBV19	TRBJ1-1	CASQGTGKRTEAFF
16	-	TRBV27	TRBJ2-2	CASSLLGGANTGELFF
13	-	TRBV15	TRBJ1-2	CATSRDDRLGYTF
14	-	TRBV5-1	TRBJ2-3	CASSTGTGTDTQYF
16	-	TRBV5-6	TRBJ1-1	CASSLAYRGARTEAFF
13	once	TRBV10-2	TRBJ1-2	CATGQGGSYGYTF
11	once	TRBV2	TRBJ2-5	CATAIGETQYF
13	-	TRBV27	TRBJ2-7	CASSLRQAHEQYF
12	-	TRBV19	TRBJ2-7	CASSPSVYEQYF
17	few	TRBV7-9	TRBJ1-1	CASSLTKIQGDVTEAFF
15	-	TRBV7-9	TRBJ2-1	CASSPGVGSYNEQFF
14	-	TRBV5-1	TRBJ1-1	CASSPRTKNTEAFF
15	-	TRBV6-6	TRBJ2-2	CAGRSGTGSTGELFF
15	many	TRBV4-1	TRBJ1-2	CASSQVIPSGYGYTF
14	-	TRBV6-5	TRBJ1-1	CASSTRRGRQEAFF
15	-	TRBV2	TRBJ1-3	CASSPRTGGGNTIYF
13	few	TRBV30	TRBJ2-7	CAWSVGRVYEQYF
19	-	TRBV5-4	TRBJ2-6	CASSYRFLGASSGANVLTF
14	-	TRBV6-5	TRBJ1-3	CASRLDSSGNTIYF
14	few	TRBV6-4	TRBJ2-4	CASSDSSGGAIQYF
15	few	TRBV27	TRBJ1-2	CASSPTPSDINGYTF
15	-	TRBV5-6	TRBJ2-3	CASSLDPGRGDTQYF
13	-	TRBV7-8	TRBJ2-3	CASSSGLEPTQYF
16	-	TRBV4-1	TRBJ2-2	CASSQAPSARTGELFF